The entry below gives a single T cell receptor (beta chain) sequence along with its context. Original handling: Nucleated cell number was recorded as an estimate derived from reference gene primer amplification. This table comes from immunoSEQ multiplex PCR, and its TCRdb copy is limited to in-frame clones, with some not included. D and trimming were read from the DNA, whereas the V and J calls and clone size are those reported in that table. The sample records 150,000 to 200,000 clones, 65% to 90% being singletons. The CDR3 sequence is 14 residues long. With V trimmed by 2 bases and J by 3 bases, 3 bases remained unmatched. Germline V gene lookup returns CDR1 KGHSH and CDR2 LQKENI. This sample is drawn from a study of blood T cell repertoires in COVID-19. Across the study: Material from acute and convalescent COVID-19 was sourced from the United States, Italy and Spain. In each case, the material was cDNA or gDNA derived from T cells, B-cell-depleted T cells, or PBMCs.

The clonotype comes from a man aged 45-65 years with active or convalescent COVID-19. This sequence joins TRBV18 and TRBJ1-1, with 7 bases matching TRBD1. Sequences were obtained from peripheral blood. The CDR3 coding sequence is TGTGCCAGCTCACCATTTGACAGGGACACTGAAGCTTTCTTT. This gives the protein CASSPFDRDTEAFF. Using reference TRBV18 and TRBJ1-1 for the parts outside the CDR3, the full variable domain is NAGVMQNPRHLVRRRGQEARLRCSPMKGHSHVYWYRQLPEEGLKFMVYLQKENIIDESGMPKERFSAEFPKEGPSILRIQQVVRGDSAAYFCASSPFDRDTEAFFGQGTRLTVV.